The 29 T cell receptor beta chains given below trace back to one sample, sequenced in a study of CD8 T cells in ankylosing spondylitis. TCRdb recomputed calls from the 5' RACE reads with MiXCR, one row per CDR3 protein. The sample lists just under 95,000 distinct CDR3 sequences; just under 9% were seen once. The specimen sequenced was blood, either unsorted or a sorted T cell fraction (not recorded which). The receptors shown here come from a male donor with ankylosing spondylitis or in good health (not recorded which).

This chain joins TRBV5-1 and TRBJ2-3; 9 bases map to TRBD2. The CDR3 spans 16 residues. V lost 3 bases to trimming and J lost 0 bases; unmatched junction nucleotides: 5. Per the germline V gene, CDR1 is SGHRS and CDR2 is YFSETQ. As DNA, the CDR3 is TGCGCCAGCAGCTCCCGACTAGCGGCTAGCACAGATACGCAGTATTTT. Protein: CASSSRLAASTDTQYF.

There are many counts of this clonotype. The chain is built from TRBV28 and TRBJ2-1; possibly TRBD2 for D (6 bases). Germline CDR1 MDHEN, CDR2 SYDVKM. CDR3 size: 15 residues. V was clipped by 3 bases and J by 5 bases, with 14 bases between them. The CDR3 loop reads CASSFPQRANNEQFF. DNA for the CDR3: TGTGCCAGCAGTTTTCCCCAGCGGGCGAACAATGAGCAGTTCTTC.

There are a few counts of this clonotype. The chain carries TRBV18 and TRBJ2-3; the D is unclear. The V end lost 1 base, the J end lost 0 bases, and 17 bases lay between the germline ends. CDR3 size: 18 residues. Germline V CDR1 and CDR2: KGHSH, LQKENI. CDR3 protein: CASSPLPSQKGSTDTQYF. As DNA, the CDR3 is TGTGCCAGCTCACCACTGCCCAGCCAGAAAGGGAGCACAGATACGCAGTATTTT.

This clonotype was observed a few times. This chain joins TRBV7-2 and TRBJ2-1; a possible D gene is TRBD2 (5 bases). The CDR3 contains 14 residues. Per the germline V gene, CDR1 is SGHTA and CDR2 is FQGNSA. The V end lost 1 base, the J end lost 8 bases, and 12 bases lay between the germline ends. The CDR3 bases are TGTGCCAGCAGCTTAGTCGCTAGCCCCGATGAGCAGTTCTTC. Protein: CASSLVASPDEQFF.

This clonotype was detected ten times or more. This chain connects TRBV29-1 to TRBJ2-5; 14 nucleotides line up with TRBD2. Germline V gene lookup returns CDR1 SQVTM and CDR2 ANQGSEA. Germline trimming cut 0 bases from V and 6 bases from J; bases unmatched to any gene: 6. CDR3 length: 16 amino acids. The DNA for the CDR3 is TGCAGCGTTGAAGATCCGGGACTAGCGGGGGTAAAGACCCAGTACTTC. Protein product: CSVEDPGLAGVKTQYF.

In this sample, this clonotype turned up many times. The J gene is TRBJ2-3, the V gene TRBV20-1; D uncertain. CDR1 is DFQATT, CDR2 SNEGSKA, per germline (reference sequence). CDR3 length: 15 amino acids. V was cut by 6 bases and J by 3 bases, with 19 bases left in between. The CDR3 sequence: CSAPRGSPATDTQYF. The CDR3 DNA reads TGCAGTGCCCCCCGTGGGTCCCCGGCGACAGATACGCAGTATTTT.

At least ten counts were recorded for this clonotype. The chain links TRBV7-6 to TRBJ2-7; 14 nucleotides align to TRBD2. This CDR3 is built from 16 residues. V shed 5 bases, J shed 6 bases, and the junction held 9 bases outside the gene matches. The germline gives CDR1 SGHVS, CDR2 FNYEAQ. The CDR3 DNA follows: TGTGCCAGCAGCCGGACCGGGACTAGCGGGGGTATCGAGCAGTACTTC. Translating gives CASSRTGTSGGIEQYF.

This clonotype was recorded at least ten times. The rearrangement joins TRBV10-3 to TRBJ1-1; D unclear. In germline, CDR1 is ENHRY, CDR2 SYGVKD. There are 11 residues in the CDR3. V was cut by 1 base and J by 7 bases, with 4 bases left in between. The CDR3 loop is CAISEYDEAFF. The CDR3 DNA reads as TGTGCCATCAGTGAGTATGATGAAGCTTTCTTT.

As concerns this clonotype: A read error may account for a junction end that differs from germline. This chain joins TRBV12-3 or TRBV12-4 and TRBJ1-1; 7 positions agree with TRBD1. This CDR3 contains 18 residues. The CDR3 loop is CACSSLPTGQTANTEAFF. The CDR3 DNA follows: TGTGCCTGCAGTTCACTCCCTACGGGACAGACGGCAAACACTGAAGCTTTCTTT.

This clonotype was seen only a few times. For the CDR3, the DNA is TGTGCCAGCAGCTTAGTTGGCTTTTCCTATGGCTACACCTTC. Protein: CASSLVGFSYGYTF. The chain uses TRBV7-2 and TRBJ1-2; D call uncertain. Per germline, CDR1 SGHTA and CDR2 FQGNSA. V lost 1 base to trimming and J lost 4 bases, with 10 bases between them. This CDR3 spans 14 amino acids.

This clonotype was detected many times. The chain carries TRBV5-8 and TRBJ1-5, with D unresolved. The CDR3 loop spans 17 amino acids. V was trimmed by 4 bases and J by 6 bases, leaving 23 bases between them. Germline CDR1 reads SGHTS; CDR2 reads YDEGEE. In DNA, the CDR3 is TGTGCCAGCAGCAACCAGGTTAGGGCAGCCTTTGGTCAGCCCCAGCATTTT. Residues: CASSNQVRAAFGQPQHF.

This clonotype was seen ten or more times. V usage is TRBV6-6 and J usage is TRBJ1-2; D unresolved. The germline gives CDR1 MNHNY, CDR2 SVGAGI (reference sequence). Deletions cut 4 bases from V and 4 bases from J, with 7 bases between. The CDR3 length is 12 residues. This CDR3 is CASSSDRYGYTF. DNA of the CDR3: TGTGCCAGCAGTTCCGACCGCTATGGCTACACCTTC.

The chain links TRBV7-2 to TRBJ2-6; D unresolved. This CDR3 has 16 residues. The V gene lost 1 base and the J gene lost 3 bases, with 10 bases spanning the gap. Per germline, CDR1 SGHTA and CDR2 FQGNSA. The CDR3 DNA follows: TGTGCCAGCAGCTTAGTGTCAGTCTTTGGGGCCAACGTCCTGACTTTC. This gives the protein CASSLVSVFGANVLTF. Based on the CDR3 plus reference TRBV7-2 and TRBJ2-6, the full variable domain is GAGVSQSPSNKVTEKGKDVELRCDPISGHTALYWYRQSLGQGLEFLIYFQGNSAPDKSGLPSDRFSAERTGGSVSTLTIQRTQQEDSAVYLCASSLVSVFGANVLTFGAGSRLTVL.

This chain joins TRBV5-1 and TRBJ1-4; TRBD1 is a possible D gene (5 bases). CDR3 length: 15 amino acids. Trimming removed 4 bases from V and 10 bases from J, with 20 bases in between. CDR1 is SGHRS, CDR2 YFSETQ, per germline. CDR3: CASSGGTGEGGKLFF. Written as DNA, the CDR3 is TGCGCCAGCAGCGGGGGGACGGGCGAAGGAGGAAAACTGTTTTTT.

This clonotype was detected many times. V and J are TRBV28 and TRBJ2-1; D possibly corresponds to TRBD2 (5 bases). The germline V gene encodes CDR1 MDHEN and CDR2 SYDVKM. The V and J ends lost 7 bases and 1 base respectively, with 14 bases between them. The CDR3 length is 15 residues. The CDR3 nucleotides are TGTGCCAGCATCCTGGACGGGGTTTCCTACAATGAGCAGTTCTTC. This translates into CASILDGVSYNEQFF.

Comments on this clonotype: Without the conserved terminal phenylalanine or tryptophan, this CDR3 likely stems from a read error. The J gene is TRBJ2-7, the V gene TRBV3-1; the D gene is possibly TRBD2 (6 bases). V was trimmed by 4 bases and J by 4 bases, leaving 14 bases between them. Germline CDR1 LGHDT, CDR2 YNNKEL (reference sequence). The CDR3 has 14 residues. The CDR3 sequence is CASSLSGSSYEQYY. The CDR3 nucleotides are TGTGCCAGCAGCCTCTCCGGGAGCTCTTACGAGCAGTACTAC.

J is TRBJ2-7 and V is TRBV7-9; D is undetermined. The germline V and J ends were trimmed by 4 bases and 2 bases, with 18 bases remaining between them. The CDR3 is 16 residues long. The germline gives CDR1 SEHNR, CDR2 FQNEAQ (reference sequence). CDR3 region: CASSSTLGGWTYEQYF. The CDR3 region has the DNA TGTGCCAGCAGCTCGACCTTAGGCGGTTGGACCTACGAGCAGTACTTC.

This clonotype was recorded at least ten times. The CDR3 DNA is TGCGCCAGCAGCTTGGACAGAAACTACGAGCAGTACTTC. This sequence encodes CASSLDRNYEQYF. The chain joins TRBV5-1 to TRBJ2-7, with no clear D. The V and J ends lost 0 bases and 3 bases respectively, with 7 bases between them. The V gene's germline CDR1 is SGHRS and CDR2 YFSETQ. This CDR3 is built from 13 residues.

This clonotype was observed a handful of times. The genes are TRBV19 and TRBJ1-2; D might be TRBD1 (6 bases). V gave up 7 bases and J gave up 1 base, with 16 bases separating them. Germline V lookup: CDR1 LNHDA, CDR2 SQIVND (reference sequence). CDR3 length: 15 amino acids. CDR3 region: CASTPDSDSNYGYTF. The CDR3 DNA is TGTGCCAGTACCCCGGACAGCGATAGTAACTATGGCTACACCTTC.

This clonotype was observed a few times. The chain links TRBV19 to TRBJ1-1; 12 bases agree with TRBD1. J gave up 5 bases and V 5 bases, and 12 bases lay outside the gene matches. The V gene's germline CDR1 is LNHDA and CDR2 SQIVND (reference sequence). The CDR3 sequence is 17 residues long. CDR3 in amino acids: CASSYLGTGGSRTEAFF. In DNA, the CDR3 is TGTGCCAGTAGTTACTTGGGGACAGGGGGCTCGAGGACTGAAGCTTTCTTT.

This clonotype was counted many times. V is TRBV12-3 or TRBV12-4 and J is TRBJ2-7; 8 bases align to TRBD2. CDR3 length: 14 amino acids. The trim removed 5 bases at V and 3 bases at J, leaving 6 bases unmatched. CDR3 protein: CASSKGLGGYEQYF. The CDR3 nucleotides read TGTGCCAGCAGTAAGGGACTAGGGGGCTACGAGCAGTACTTC.

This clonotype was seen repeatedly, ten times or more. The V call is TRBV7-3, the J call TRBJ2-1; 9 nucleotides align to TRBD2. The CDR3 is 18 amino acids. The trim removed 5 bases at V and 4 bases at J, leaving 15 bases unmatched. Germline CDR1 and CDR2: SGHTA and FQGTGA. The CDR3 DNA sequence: TGTGCCAGCAGCCCAAATGCTGGTGCGGGGGGGTATTACAATGAGCAGTTCTTC. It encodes CASSPNAGAGGYYNEQFF.

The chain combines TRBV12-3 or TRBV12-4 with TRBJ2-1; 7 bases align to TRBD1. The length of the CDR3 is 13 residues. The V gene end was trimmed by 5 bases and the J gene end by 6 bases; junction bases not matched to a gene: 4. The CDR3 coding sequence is TGTGCCAGCAGTACTGGGACAGTCAATGAGCAGTTCTTC. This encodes CASSTGTVNEQFF.

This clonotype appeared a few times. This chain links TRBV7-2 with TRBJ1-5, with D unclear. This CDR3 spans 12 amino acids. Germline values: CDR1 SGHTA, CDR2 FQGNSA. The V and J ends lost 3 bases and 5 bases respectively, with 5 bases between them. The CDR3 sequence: CASSFPDQPQHF. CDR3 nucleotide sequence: TGTGCCAGCAGCTTTCCTGATCAGCCCCAGCATTTT.

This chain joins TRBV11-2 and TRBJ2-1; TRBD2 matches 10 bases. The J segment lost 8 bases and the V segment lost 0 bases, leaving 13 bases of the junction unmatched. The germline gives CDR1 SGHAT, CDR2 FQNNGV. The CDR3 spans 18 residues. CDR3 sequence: CASSLERSGGASVDEQFF. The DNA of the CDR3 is TGTGCCAGCAGCTTAGAGCGCAGCGGGGGGGCCTCAGTCGATGAGCAGTTCTTC.

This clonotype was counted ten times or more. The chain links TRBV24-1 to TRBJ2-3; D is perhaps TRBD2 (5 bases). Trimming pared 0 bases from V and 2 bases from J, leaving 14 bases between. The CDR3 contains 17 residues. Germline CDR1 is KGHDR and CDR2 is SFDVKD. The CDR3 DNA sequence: TGTGCCACCAGTGATTTGGTGGGTAAGGGAGACACAGATACGCAGTATTTT. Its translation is CATSDLVGKGDTDTQYF.

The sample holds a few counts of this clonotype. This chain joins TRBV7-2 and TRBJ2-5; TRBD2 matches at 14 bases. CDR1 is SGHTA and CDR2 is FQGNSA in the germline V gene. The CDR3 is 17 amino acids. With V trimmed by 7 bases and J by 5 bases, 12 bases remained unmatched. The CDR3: CASTSRGLAGARETQYF. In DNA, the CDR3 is TGTGCCAGCACCTCAAGGGGACTAGCGGGGGCCAGGGAGACCCAGTACTTC.

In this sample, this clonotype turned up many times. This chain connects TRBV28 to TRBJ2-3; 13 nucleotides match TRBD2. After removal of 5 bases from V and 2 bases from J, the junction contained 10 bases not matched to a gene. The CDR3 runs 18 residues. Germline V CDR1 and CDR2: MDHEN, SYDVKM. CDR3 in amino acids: CASSVSRGLAGVTDTQYF. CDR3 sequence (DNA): TGTGCCAGCAGTGTCAGCCGCGGACTAGCGGGGGTCACAGATACGCAGTATTTT.

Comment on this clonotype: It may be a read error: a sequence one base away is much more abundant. CDR3 nucleotide sequence: TGTGCCTGCAGTGCAGCGGGGGAGTCCTACAATGAGCAGTTCTTC. Amino acids: CACSAAGESYNEQFF. This chain links TRBV28 with TRBJ2-1; 8 bases match TRBD2. CDR3 size: 15 residues. The germline V gene has CDR1 MDHEN and CDR2 SYDVKM. The full variable domain, with the rest looked up from reference TRBV28 and TRBJ2-1, is DVKVTQSSRYLVKRTGEKVFLECVQDMDHENMFWYRQDPGLGLRLIYFSYDVKMKEKGDIPEGYSVSREKKERFSLILESASTNQTSMYLCACSAAGESYNEQFFGPGTRLTVL.